These T cell receptor beta chains were read from a single sample in a study of cytomegalovirus exposure and HLA in healthy donors. Only in-frame clones appear in the TCRdb table, and some are missing; sequencing was by immunoSEQ multiplex PCR. The table has roughly 150,000 clones, 77% seen once. The sample taken for sequencing was PBMCs. These receptors all come from a male donor in good health and CMV-seronegative. Both conserved end residues are part of each CDR3. Fields, in order: J gene, V gene, CDR3 protein.

J gene: TRBJ1-2; V gene: TRBV11-2; CDR3 protein: CASSLTTGIDYGYTF
J gene: TRBJ1-4; V gene: TRBV5-5; CDR3 protein: CASSGGPGQGASNEKLFF
J gene: TRBJ1-5; V gene: TRBV6-1; CDR3 protein: CASTPGVGQPQHF
J gene: TRBJ1-1; V gene: TRBV7-9; CDR3 protein: CASRGQRHTEAFF
J gene: TRBJ2-1; V gene: TRBV6-6; CDR3 protein: CAVRGPGGNNEQFF
J gene: TRBJ2-3; V gene: TRBV6-5; CDR3 protein: CATSWGGTDTQYF
J gene: TRBJ1-1; V gene: TRBV19; CDR3 protein: CASSMRDITMNTEAFF
J gene: TRBJ2-7; V gene: TRBV2; CDR3 protein: CASALGRRGDEQYF
J gene: TRBJ1-2; V gene: TRBV10-3; CDR3 protein: CAISEDRDRVGYTF
J gene: TRBJ1-6; V gene: TRBV25-1; CDR3 protein: CASGGQGTPLHF
J gene: TRBJ2-3; V gene: TRBV18; CDR3 protein: CASSPRSSTDTQYF
J gene: TRBJ2-3; V gene: TRBV4-3; CDR3 protein: CASSSWTSGAPGADTQYF
J gene: TRBJ1-1; V gene: TRBV27; CDR3 protein: CASSLSLGTRNTEAFF
J gene: TRBJ1-1; V gene: TRBV5-1; CDR3 protein: CASSLPRLELKTEAFF
J gene: TRBJ2-3; V gene: TRBV25-1; CDR3 protein: CASSEWGGQGATDTQYF
J gene: TRBJ2-3; V gene: TRBV7-9; CDR3 protein: CASSLEWLGGLYF
J gene: TRBJ2-1; V gene: TRBV5-4; CDR3 protein: CASSPGTSGSSYNEQFF
J gene: TRBJ1-1; V gene: TRBV11-2; CDR3 protein: CASSSRHYTEAFF
J gene: TRBJ2-5; V gene: TRBV21-1; CDR3 protein: CASSKTGRKRGDEETQYF
J gene: TRBJ1-2; V gene: TRBV15; CDR3 protein: CATRELLTGDGGYTF
J gene: TRBJ1-6; V gene: TRBV7-6; CDR3 protein: CASSLSDPGTDYNSPLHF
J gene: TRBJ2-1; V gene: TRBV27; CDR3 protein: CASSGPGEYPNNEQFF